These 5 T cell receptor beta chains were sequenced from one sample in a study of blood T cell repertoires in COVID-19. Libraries were prepared by immunoSEQ multiplex PCR; TCRdb keeps only in-frame clonotypes and omits some of them. The repertoire holds 60,000 to 65,000 clones, with 75% to 85% as singletons. Input material: peripheral blood. These receptors were collected from a human donor in a cohort sampled during active COVID-19.

CDR3 bases: TGTGCCAGTAGTATTGTGCAGGGGGGAAATGAAAAACTGTTTTTT. Translating it yields CASSIVQGGNEKLFF. V usage is TRBV19 and J usage is TRBJ1-4, with 7 positions matching TRBD1. This CDR3 region has 15 residues. V shed 3 bases, J shed 5 bases, and the junction held 6 bases outside the gene matches. CDR1 is LNHDA, CDR2 SQIVND, per germline (reference sequence).

The chain recombines TRBV4-1 with TRBJ2-1; D uncertain. V was shortened by 0 bases and J by 7 bases, with 10 bases between the two germline ends. This CDR3 spans 14 amino acids. Germline V gene sequence: CDR1 MGHRA, CDR2 YSYEKL. Here the CDR3 DNA reads TGCGCCAGCAGCCAAGATGCAGTTATGAATGAGCAGTTCTTC. It encodes CASSQDAVMNEQFF.

The chain uses TRBV5-1 and TRBJ2-7; the match to TRBD2 covers 13 bases. The CDR3 sequence is 18 residues long. Germline values: CDR1 SGHRS, CDR2 YFSETQ. Unmatched junction bases numbered 7, after V lost 1 base and J lost 0 bases. CDR3 DNA sequence: TGCGCCAGCAGCTTGTGGACTAGCGGGGGTGGGAGCTCCTACGAGCAGTACTTC. Translation: CASSLWTSGGGSSYEQYF.

The rearrangement links TRBV25-1 to TRBJ1-6; D gene unclear. The V and J ends lost 4 bases and 7 bases respectively, with 14 bases between them. Germline-derived CDR1 and CDR2 are MGHDK and SYGVNS. The CDR3 consists of 15 residues. CDR3 coding DNA: TGTGCCAGCAGTGCCTCCGGGGTCGGCAATTCACCCCTCCACTTT. As protein: CASSASGVGNSPLHF.

The genes are TRBV5-4 and TRBJ2-1; 12 bases align to TRBD2. The germline gives CDR1 SGHNT, CDR2 YYREEE (reference sequence). There are 15 residues in the CDR3. The V and J ends lost 4 bases and 5 bases, in that order; junction bases with no gene match: 4. CDR3 nucleotides: TGTGCCAGCAGCCGGACTAGCGGGAAAGACAATGAGCAGTTCTTC. Residues: CASSRTSGKDNEQFF.